This TCR beta chain was documented in a study of response to subunit inactivated influenza vaccine. Each CDR3 protein gets one entry after TCRdb re-called the RT-PCR reads with MiXCR. The sample has 280,000 or so distinct CDR3 sequences; just over 20% are singletons. Regarding the study as a whole: Each seasonal flu vaccination may recruit only limited new T cells, authors suggested.

Germline V gene lookup returns CDR1 MNHNS and CDR2 SASEGT. This CDR3 is built from 13 residues. V was trimmed by 6 bases and J by 6 bases, leaving 13 bases between them. To note about this clonotype: The antigen remains undetermined.

The source of this sequence is a man in his fifties or sixties who received an inactivated influenza vaccine. The rearrangement uses TRBV6-1 and TRBJ2-3; D possibly uses TRBD1 or TRBD2 (6 bases each). Specimen: PBMCs from blood, collected 21 months after vaccination. The CDR3 protein is CASSPGARDTQYF. DNA for the CDR3: TGTGCCAGCAGCCCGGGGGCGCGGGATACGCAGTATTTT.